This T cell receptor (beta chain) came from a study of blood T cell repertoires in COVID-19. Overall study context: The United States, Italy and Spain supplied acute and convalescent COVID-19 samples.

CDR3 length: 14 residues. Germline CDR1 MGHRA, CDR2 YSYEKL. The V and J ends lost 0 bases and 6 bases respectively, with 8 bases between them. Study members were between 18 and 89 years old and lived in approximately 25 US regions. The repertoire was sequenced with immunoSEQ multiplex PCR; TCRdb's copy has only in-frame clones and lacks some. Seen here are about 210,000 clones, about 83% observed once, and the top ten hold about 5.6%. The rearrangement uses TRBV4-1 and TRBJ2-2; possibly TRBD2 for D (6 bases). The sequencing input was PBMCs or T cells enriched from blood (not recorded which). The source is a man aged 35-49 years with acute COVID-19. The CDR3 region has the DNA TGCGCCAGCAGCCAAGATCGGGGGTCCGGGGAGCTGTTTTTT. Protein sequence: CASSQDRGSGELFF.